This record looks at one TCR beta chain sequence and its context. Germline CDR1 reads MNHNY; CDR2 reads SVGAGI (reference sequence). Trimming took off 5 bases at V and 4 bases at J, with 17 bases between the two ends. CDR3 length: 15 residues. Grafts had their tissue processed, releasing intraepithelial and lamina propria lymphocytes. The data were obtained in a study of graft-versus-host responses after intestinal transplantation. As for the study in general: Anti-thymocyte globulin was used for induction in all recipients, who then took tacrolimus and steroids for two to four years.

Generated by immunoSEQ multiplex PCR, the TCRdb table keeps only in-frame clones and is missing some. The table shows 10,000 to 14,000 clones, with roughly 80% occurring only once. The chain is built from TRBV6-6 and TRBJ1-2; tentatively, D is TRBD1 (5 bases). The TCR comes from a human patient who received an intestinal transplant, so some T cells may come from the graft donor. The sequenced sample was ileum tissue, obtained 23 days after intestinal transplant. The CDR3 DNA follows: TGTGCCAGCAGTACCGATCAAGGGGTCACCTATGGCTACACCTTC. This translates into CASSTDQGVTYGYTF.